This T cell receptor (beta chain) was sequenced in a study of blood T cell repertoires in COVID-19 (dated by TCRdb to the early 2020s). Study-level background: Samples from collaborators originated in the United States, Italy and Spain and spanned both the acute and convalescent phases of COVID-19. The material from the prospective study consisted of cDNA or gDNA derived from T cells, B-cell-depleted T cells, or PBMCs. The dataset comprised deeply sampled blood TCRbeta repertoires from subjects exposed to, actively infected with, or recovered from COVID-19. A freely available public database, intended as a resource for researchers studying the immune response to SARS-CoV-2, is where the repertoires were released. The samples were drawn from the first 160 participants of the ongoing ImmuneRACE study and from 1,254 subjects provided by 6 global collaborators. A de-identified subject ID, COVID-19 status, age in years and sex were almost always included in the sample metadata. HLA class I and class II types, where available, came from metadata supplied by the sample provider rather than from assay-based typing. What the research found in general, with its limitations: Clinical and demographic metadata were provided uncurated, with the amount varying by source and participant.

V gives up 0 bases and J gives up 9 bases, and the segment between their germline ends measures 9 bases. From its cysteine to its phenylalanine, the CDR3 spans 14 amino acids. Only the CDR3 region is kept as DNA, spanning 42 bases read in frame from base 1. The germline V gene (reference sequence) gives CDR1 as SEHNR and CDR2 as FQNEAQ. Enrolling through a virtual design, the prospective study's participants ranged in age from about 18 to 89 years and lived across 24 United States geographic areas. To assign participants to cohorts, the prospective study relied on clinical history that participants themselves reported in a screening survey and a study questionnaire. In the prospective study, mobile phlebotomists collected whole blood, serum and a nasopharyngeal or oropharyngeal swab from each participant. Over an approximately 2-month period, participants in the prospective study had the option of providing additional blood draws and questionnaires. Prospective study blood samples were shipped either frozen or at room temperature before DNA extraction.

A word on this clone: Its cognate antigen has yet to be identified. Qualities for individual bases were not recorded, and no much larger clone is one base off.

The immunoSEQ Assay, a bias-controlled multiplex PCR, was used to amplify TCRbeta CDR3 regions from genomic DNA. Under the source paper's analysis protocol: The number of nucleated cells in each sample was estimated from the amplification of reference gene primers within the assay. Sequence reads were collapsed and filtered to measure the absolute abundance of every unique TCRbeta CDR3 rearrangement. Productive Simpson clonality was computed per sample as the square root of Simpson's diversity index over productive rearrangements. TCRdb retrieved this table from immuneACCESS and kept in-frame rearrangements only. Not all clones are present; in checked studies, unresolved V genes account for under half, and no reason is known for the remainder. The V and J calls and clone size were taken over from that table, and D and trimming were inferred from the DNA. A total of just over 300,000 clones appear in this sample, around 90% of them only once. The ten most abundant clones make up about 4.5% of the sample.

The chain is made from TRBV7-9 and TRBJ1-6, with the D gene not clear enough to name. Material for sequencing was PBMCs or T cells enriched from blood (not recorded which). This sequence was found in a woman under 30 with acute COVID-19. The nucleotide sequence reads as follows: TGTGCCAGCAGCTTAGCGTTAACGGGTTCACCCCTCCACTTT. Its translation is CASSLALTGSPLHF.